This T cell receptor (beta chain) was captured by sequencing in a study of T cell responses to AZD1222 COVID-19 vaccine. Overall study findings and caveats: Baseline seropositivity characterized only a handful of AZD1222 recipients.

Sequencing was performed with immunoSEQ multiplex PCR; in TCRdb, only in-frame clones are kept and a portion is missing. Of 150,000 to 200,000 clones in the sample, just over 90% were seen once. Pooled in the analysis were second doses at about 4 or about 12 weeks. Germline CDR1 reads LNHDA; CDR2 reads SQIVND (reference sequence). The J segment lost 1 base and the V segment lost 7 bases, leaving 5 bases of the junction unmatched. The CDR3 spans 14 residues. A remark on this clone: Its antigen remains unknown.

The source material was peripheral blood, sampled 28 days after the second AZD1222 dose. This sequence was found in an adult who received the AZD1222 COVID-19 vaccine. This chain uses TRBV19 with TRBJ2-7; TRBD1 matches 9 bases. The CDR3 here is CASNLDRGSYEQYF. In nucleotides, the CDR3 is TGTGCCAGTAACTTGGACAGGGGATCCTACGAGCAGTACTTC.